The clone carrying this T cell receptor beta chain was recorded once. The assay was carried out at the deep level. Sequencing used immunoSEQ multiplex PCR; TCRdb keeps in-frame clones, though not all of them. The profile shows around 500,000 clones, approximately 79% of them singletons. There were no recent acute infections or vaccinations among the donors, who were healthy HIV-negative adults. Each unsorted sample relied on roughly 82 million PBMCs as its source of genomic DNA. This entry is derived from a study of shared clonotypes between healthy human individuals. CDR1 is LNHDA and CDR2 is SQIVND in the germline V gene (reference sequence). The CDR3 length is 16 residues. Losses at the gene ends were 6 bases for V and 0 bases for J; bases not matched to a gene: 10.

This receptor was taken from a middle-aged woman in good health. Some clones in this sample may be carry-over from other donors' samples. The sequenced sample was PBMCs. The rearrangement uses TRBV19 and TRBJ2-7, with 8 bases fitting TRBD2. The CDR3 spells CASRPRGGEPSYEQYF. The CDR3 DNA is TGTGCCAGTAGACCCCGGGGGGGCGAGCCCTCCTACGAGCAGTACTTC.